These 3 T cell receptor beta chains originate from one sample sequenced in a study of blood T cell repertoires in COVID-19. TCRdb's copy holds only in-frame clones and misses some; the assay was immunoSEQ multiplex PCR. The sample gives about 30,000 clones, more than 85% of which show up once; less than 50% is in the top ten. The source material was peripheral blood. Source of these receptors: a man aged 60 to 69 with active or convalescent COVID-19.

The rearrangement joins TRBV7-6 to TRBJ2-2; 7 bases are a match to TRBD2. The length of the CDR3 is 16 residues. V lost 7 bases and J lost 0; bases outside the gene matches: 8. Looked up from germline, CDR1 is SGHVS and CDR2 is FNYEAQ. The CDR3 DNA follows: TGTGCCAGCACCCCGTGGGCGGGGGCGAACACCGGGGAGCTGTTTTTT. Translating gives CASTPWAGANTGELFF.

This sequence joins TRBV11-2 and TRBJ1-1; no firm D call. The CDR3 is 15 residues long. V lost 1 base to trimming and J lost 1 base, with 10 bases between them. CDR1 SGHAT and CDR2 FQNNGV come from the germline V gene. CDR3 in DNA: TGTGCCAGCAGCTTAGTCGGGTGGAGGAACACTGAAGCTTTCTTT. The encoded protein is CASSLVGWRNTEAFF. Full variable domain (rest looked up from reference TRBV11-2 and TRBJ1-1): EAGVAQSPRYKIIEKRQSVAFWCNPISGHATLYWYQQILGQGPKLLIQFQNNGVVDDSQLPKDRFSAERLKGVDSTLKIQPAKLEDSAVYLCASSLVGWRNTEAFFGQGTRLTVV.

Only one count was recorded for this clone. This chain connects TRBV18 to TRBJ2-3, with 7 bases lining up with TRBD1. Germline V gives CDR1 KGHSH, CDR2 LQKENI. V trimming: 3 bases; J trimming: 9 bases; junction bases outside the gene matches: 12. The CDR3 extends over 15 amino acids. The CDR3 nucleotides are TGTGCCAGCTCACCTACAGGGGAAGCTGGCAGGACGCAGTATTTT. Translated: CASSPTGEAGRTQYF.